This T cell receptor beta chain is drawn from a study of T cells in Graves' hyperthyroidism and ophthalmopathy. The source material, RNA transcripts, was used to amplify TCR beta CDR3 regions. An initial round of RT-PCR targeting the TCR CDR3 relied on the HTBI primer set. Each CDR3 protein gets one entry after TCRdb re-called the multiplex PCR reads with MiXCR. The sample gives a few hundred thousand distinct CDR3 sequences, around 45% of which show up once; approximately 7.5% is in the top ten. CDR3 length: 16 residues. Germline V CDR1 and CDR2: SGHVS, FNYEAQ. Trimming removed 1 base at V and 3 bases at J, with 13 bases between.

J is TRBJ1-5 and V is TRBV7-6; the D is unclear. Sequences were obtained from peripheral blood or thyroid tissue (not recorded which). This receptor was obtained from a woman younger than 30 with Graves' hyperthyroidism. CDR3 in amino acids: CASSLGTSGDNQPQHF. Here the CDR3 DNA reads TGTGCCAGCAGCTTAGGGACTAGCGGAGACAATCAGCCCCAGCATTTT.